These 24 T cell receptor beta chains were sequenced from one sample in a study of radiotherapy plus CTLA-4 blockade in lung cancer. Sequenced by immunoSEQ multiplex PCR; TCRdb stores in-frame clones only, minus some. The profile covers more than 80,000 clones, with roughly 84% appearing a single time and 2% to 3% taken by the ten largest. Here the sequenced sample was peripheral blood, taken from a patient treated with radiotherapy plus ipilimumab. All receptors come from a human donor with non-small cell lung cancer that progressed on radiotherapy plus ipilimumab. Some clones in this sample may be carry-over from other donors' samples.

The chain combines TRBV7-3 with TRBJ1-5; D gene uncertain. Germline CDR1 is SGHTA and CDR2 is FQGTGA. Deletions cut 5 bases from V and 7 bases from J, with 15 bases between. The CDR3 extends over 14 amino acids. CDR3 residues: CASSPGPIGQPQHF. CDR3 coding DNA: TGTGCCAGCAGCCCCGGACCTATAGGGCAGCCCCAGCATTTT.

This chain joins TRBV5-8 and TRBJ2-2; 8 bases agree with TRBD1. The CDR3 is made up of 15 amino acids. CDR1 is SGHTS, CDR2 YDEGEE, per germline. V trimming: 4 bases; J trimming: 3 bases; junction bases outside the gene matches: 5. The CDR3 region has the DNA TGTGCCAGCAGCCACGGGACAGGCCACACCGGGGAGCTGTTTTTT. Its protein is CASSHGTGHTGELFF.

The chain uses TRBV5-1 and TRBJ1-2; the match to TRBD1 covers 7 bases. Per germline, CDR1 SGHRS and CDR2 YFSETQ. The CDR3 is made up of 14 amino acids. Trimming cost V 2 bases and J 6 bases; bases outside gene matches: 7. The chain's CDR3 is CASSFYRDRNGYTF. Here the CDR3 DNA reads TGCGCCAGCAGCTTTTACCGGGACAGAAATGGCTACACCTTC.

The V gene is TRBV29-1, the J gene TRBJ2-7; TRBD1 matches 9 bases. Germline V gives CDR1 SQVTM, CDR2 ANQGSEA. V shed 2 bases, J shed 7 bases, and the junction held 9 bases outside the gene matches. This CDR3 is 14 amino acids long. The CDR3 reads CSVEMGQGVGEQYF. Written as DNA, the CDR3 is TGCAGCGTTGAAATGGGACAGGGCGTGGGGGAGCAGTACTTC.

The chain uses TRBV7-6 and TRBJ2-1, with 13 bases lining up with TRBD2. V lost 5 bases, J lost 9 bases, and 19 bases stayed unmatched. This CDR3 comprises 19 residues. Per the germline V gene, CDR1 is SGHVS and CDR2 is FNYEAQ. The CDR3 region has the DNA TGTGCCAGCAGCGCGATACTAGCGGGGGGGCATTTCGGGACGACTGAGCAGTTCTTC. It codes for CASSAILAGGHFGTTEQFF.

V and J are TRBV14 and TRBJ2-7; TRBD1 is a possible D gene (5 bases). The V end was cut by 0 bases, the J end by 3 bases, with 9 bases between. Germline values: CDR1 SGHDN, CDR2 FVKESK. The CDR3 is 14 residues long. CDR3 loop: CASSQDRQGYEQYF. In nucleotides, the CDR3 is TGTGCCAGCAGCCAAGATCGCCAGGGCTACGAGCAGTACTTC.

The CDR3 DNA reads as TGTGCCAGCAGCTTTCCAGGGGTTGGAACTACGGGAGCTTTCTTT. Protein product: CASSFPGVGTTGAFF. The chain carries TRBV5-6 and TRBJ1-1, with D perhaps TRBD1 (6 bases). The germline V and J ends were trimmed by 2 bases and 10 bases, with 21 bases remaining between them. CDR3 length: 15 residues. Germline CDR1 SGHDT, CDR2 YYEEEE.

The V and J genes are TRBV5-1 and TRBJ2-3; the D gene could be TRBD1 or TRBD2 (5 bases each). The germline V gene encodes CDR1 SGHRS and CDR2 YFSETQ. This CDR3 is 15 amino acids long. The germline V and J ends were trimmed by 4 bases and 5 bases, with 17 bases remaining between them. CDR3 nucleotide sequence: TGCGCCAGCAGCCTGGGACCCTCAGGGCGAGATACGCAGTATTTT. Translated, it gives CASSLGPSGRDTQYF.

The DNA for the CDR3 is TGTGCCAGCAGTGAGGCGGGGCCGGACACTGAAGCTTTCTTT. Translation gives CASSEAGPDTEAFF. J is TRBJ1-1 and V is TRBV2; perhaps TRBD1 as D (5 bases). The CDR3 has 14 amino acids. V was trimmed by 3 bases and J by 3 bases, leaving 11 bases between them. Germline V lookup: CDR1 SNHLY, CDR2 FYNNEI.

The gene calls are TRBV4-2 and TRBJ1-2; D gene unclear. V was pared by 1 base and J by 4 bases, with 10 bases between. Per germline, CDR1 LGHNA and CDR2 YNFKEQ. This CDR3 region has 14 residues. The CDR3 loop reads CASSQGASSYGYTF. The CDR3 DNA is TGTGCCAGCAGCCAAGGGGCCTCGTCCTATGGCTACACCTTC.

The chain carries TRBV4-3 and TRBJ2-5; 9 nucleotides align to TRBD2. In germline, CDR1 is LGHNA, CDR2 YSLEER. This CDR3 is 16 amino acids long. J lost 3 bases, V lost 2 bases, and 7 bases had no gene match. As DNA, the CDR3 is TGCGCCAGCAGCCAACTGTATGGCGGGGGGGAAGAGACCCAGTACTTC. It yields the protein CASSQLYGGGEETQYF.

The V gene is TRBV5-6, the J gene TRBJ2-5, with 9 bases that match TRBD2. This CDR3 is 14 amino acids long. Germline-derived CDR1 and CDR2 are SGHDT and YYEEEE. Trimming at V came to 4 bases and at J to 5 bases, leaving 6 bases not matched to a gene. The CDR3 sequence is CASSGSGGTETQYF. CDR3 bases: TGTGCCAGCAGCGGGAGCGGGGGGACGGAGACCCAGTACTTC.

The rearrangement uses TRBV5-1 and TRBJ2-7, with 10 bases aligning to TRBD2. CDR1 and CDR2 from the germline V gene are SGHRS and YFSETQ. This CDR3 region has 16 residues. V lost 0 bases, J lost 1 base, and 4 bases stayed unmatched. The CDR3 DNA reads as TGCGCCAGCAGCTTGGAGTGGACTAGCGGATCCTACGAGCAGTACTTC. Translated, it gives CASSLEWTSGSYEQYF.

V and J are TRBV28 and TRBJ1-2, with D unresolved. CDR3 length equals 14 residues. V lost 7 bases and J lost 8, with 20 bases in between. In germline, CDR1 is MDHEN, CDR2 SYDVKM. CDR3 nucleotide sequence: TGTGCCAGCATACCTCGGTGGAGGGTGCGAGGCTACACCTTC. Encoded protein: CASIPRWRVRGYTF.

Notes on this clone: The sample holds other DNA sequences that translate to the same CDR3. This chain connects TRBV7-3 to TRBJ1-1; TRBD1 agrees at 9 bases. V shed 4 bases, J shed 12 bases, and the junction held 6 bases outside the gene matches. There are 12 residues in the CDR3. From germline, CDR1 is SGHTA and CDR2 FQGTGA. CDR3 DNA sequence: TGTGCCAGCAGCTCGCGGACAGGGGAACCTTTCTTT. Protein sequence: CASSSRTGEPFF. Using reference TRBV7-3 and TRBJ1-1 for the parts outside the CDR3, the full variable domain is GAGVSQTPSNKVTEKGKYVELRCDPISGHTALYWYRQSLGQGPEFLIYFQGTGAADDSGLPNDRFFAVRPEGSVSTLKIQRTERGDSAVYLCASSSRTGEPFFGQGTRLTVV.

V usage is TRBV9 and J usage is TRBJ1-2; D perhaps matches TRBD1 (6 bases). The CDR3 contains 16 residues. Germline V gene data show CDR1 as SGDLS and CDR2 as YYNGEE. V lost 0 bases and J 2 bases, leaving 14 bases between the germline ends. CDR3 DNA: TGTGCCAGCAGCGTAGCTCCAGGGGTTGTAAACTATGGCTACACCTTC. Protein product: CASSVAPGVVNYGYTF.

CDR3 amino acids: CSAMGSGYTDTQYF. The DNA for the CDR3 is TGCAGCGCCATGGGGTCGGGGTACACAGATACGCAGTATTTT. J is TRBJ2-3 and V is TRBV29-1; perhaps TRBD2 as D (5 bases). The CDR3 contains 14 residues. Germline loops: CDR1 SQVTM, CDR2 ANQGSEA. The ends were cut back, 7 bases at V and 2 bases at J, with 16 bases in the middle.

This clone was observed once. The chain's CDR3 is CASSWDYQDTQYF. The CDR3 nucleotides read TGTGCCAGCAGCTGGGACTACCAAGATACGCAGTATTTT. The rearrangement joins TRBV7-2 to TRBJ2-3, with 7 bases lining up with TRBD2. With 4 bases clipped from V and 5 bases from J, the junction kept 3 bases outside the gene matches. The CDR3 length is 13 residues. The germline gives CDR1 SGHTA, CDR2 FQGNSA. Using reference TRBV7-2 and TRBJ2-3 for the parts outside the CDR3, the full variable domain is GAGVSQSPSNKVTEKGKDVELRCDPISGHTALYWYRQSLGQGLEFLIYFQGNSAPDKSGLPSDRFSAERTGGSVSTLTIQRTQQEDSAVYLCASSWDYQDTQYFGPGTRLTVL.

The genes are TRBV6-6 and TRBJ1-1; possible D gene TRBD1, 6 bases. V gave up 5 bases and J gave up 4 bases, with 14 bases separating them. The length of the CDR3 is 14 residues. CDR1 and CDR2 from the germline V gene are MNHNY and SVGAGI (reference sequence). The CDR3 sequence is CASSPGGRGTEAFF. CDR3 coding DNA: TGTGCCAGCAGTCCGGGGGGCAGGGGCACTGAAGCTTTCTTT.

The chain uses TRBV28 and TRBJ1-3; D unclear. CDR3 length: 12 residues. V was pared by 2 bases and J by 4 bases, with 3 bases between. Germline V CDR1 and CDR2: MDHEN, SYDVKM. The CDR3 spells CASSLIGNTIYF. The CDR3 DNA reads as TGTGCCAGCAGTTTAATAGGAAACACCATATATTTT. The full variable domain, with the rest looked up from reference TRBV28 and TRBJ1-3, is DVKVTQSSRYLVKRTGEKVFLECVQDMDHENMFWYRQDPGLGLRLIYFSYDVKMKEKGDIPEGYSVSREKKERFSLILESASTNQTSMYLCASSLIGNTIYFGEGSWLTVV.

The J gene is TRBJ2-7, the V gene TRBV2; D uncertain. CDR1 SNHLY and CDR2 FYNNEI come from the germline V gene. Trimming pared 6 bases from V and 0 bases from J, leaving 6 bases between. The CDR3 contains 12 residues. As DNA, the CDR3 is TGTGCCAGCAGAAAGGACTCCTACGAGCAGTACTTC. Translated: CASRKDSYEQYF.

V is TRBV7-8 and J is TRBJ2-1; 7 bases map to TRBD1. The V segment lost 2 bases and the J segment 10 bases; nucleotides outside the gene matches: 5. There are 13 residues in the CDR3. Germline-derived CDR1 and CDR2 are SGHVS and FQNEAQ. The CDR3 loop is CASSLRDRREQFF. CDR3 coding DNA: TGTGCCAGCAGCTTAAGGGACAGAAGGGAGCAGTTCTTC.

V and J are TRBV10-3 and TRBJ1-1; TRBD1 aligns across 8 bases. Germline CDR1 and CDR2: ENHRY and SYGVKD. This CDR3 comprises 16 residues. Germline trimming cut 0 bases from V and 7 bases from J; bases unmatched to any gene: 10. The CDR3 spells CAISESGGTGEVEAFF. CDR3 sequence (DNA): TGTGCCATCAGTGAGTCGGGGGGGACAGGCGAAGTTGAAGCTTTCTTT.

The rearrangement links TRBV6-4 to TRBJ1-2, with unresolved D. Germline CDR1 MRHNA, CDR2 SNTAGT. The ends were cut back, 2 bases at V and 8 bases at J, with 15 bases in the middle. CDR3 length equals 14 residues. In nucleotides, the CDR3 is TGTGCCAGCAGTGACCCCGGAGCGGGAGGAGGCTACACCTTC. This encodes CASSDPGAGGGYTF.